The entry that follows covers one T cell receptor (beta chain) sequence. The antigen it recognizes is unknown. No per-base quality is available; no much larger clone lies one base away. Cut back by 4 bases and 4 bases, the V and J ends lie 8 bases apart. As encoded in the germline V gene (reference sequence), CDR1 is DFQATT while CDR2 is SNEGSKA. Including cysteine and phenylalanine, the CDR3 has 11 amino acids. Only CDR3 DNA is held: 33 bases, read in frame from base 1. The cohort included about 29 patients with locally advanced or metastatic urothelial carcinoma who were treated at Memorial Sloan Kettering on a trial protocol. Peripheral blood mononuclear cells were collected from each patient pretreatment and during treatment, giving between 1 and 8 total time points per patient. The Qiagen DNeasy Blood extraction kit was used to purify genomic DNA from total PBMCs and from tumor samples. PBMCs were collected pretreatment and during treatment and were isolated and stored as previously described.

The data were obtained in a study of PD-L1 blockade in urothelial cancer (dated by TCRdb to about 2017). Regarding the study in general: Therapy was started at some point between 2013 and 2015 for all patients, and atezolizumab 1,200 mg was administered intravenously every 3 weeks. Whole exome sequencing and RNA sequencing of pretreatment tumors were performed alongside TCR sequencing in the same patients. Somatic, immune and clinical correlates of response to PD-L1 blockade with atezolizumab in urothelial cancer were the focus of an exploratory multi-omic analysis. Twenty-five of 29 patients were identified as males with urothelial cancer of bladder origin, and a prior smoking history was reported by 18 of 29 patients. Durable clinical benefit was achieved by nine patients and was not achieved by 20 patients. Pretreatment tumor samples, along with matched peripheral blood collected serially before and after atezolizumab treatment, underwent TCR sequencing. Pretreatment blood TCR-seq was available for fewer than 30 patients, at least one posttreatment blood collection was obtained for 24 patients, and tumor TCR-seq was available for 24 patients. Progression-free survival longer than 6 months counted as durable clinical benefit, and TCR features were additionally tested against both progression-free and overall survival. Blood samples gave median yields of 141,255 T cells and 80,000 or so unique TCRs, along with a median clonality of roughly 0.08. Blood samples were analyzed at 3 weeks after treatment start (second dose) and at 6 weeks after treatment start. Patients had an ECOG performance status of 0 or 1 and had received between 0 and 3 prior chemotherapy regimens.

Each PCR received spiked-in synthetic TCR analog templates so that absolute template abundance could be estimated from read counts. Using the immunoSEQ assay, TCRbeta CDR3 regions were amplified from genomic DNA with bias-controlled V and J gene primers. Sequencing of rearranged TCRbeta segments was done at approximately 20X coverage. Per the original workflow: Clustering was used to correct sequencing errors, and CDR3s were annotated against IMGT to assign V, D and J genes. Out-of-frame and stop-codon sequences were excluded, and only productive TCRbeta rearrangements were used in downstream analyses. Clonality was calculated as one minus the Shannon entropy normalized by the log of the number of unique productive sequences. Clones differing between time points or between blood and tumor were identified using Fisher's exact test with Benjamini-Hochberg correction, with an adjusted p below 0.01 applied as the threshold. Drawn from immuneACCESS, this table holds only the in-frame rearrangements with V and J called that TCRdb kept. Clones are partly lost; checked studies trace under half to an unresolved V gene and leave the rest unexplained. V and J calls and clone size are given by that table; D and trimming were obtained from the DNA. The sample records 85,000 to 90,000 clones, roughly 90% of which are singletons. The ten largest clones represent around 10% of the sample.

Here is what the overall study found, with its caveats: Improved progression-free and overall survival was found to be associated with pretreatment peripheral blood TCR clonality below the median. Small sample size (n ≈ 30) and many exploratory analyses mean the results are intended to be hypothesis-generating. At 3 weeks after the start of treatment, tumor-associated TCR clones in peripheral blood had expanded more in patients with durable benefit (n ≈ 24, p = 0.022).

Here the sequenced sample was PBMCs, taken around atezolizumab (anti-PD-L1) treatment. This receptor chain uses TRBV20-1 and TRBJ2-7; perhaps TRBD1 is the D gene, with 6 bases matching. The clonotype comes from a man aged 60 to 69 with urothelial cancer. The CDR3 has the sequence CSAIQGYEQYF. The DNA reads TGCAGTGCTATCCAGGGGTACGAGCAGTACTTC.